This record covers a single T cell receptor (beta chain). The antigen is unknown. Expressed TCRB transcripts were sequenced, since all the RNA that had been isolated was reverse transcribed. Libraries were prepared by immunoSEQ multiplex PCR; TCRdb keeps only in-frame clonotypes and omits some of them. The sample contains roughly 25,000 clones, 55% to 75% of which appear only once. J lost 0 bases, V lost 4 bases, and 3 bases had no gene match. The CDR3 sequence is 13 residues long. Germline V gene data show CDR1 as SQVTM and CDR2 as ANQGSEA. This sample was taken from a study of beta chain features in type 1 diabetes. Study conclusions and caveats: There were fewer insertions and more deletions at the VDJ junctions of type 1 diabetes patients.

The receptor comes from a woman aged 35 to 49 in good health. The chain has TRBV29-1 and TRBJ2-7, with TRBD1 identical over 7 bases. Sequenced material: Tregs from blood. CDR3 DNA: TGCAGCGTTGCGACAGGGACCTCCTACGAGCAGTACTTC. Its translation is CSVATGTSYEQYF.